These 25 T cell receptor beta chains came from one sample sequenced in a study of blood T cell repertoires in COVID-19. The assay was immunoSEQ multiplex PCR, and TCRdb's table has in-frame clones only and misses some. The data show 150,000 to 250,000 clones, roughly 80% seen once. Sequences were obtained from peripheral blood. All receptors derive from a middle-aged woman with COVID-19, enrolled during active disease.

This clone was counted only a few times. The J gene is TRBJ1-3, the V gene TRBV25-1; tentatively, D is TRBD1 (5 bases). Germline assignment: CDR1 MGHDK and CDR2 SYGVNS. Trimming stripped 6 bases from V and 0 bases from J, with 12 bases between. The CDR3 length is 15 residues. CDR3 sequence reads: CASREGLSSGNTIYF. The CDR3 DNA reads TGTGCCAGCAGGGAGGGACTGAGCTCTGGAAACACCATATATTTT.

This rearrangement joins TRBV6-2 or TRBV6-3 to TRBJ2-1; perhaps TRBD2 as D (6 bases). The CDR3 consists of 17 residues. Germline values: CDR1 MNHEY, CDR2 SVGEGT. The germline V and J ends were trimmed by 5 bases and 6 bases, with 23 bases remaining between them. The CDR3 protein is CASSPTRVRIGGNEQFF. The CDR3 bases are TGTGCCAGCAGTCCCACCCGGGTTCGGATCGGGGGCAATGAGCAGTTCTTC.

This clone was observed a few times. V usage is TRBV29-1 and J usage is TRBJ2-1, with D perhaps matching TRBD1 (6 bases). CDR1 SQVTM and CDR2 ANQGSEA come from the germline V gene. The CDR3 has 15 residues. Trimming removed 6 bases from V and 0 bases from J, with 15 bases in between. CDR3 in DNA: TGCAGCGTCCTCACAGGGATGGGCTCCTACAATGAGCAGTTCTTC. Encoded protein: CSVLTGMGSYNEQFF.

The rearrangement uses TRBV6-5 and TRBJ1-2, with D unclear. V lost 6 bases and J 3 bases, leaving 17 bases between the germline ends. This CDR3 comprises 15 residues. From germline, CDR1 is MNHEY and CDR2 SVGAGI. The CDR3: CASRPPGLWDYGYTF. CDR3 sequence (DNA): TGTGCCAGCAGACCTCCGGGGTTGTGGGACTATGGCTACACCTTC.

In nucleotides, the CDR3 is TGTGCCAGCAGCGTAGGGCAGGGCCAAGAGACCCAGTACTTC. Protein product: CASSVGQGQETQYF. V and J are TRBV9 and TRBJ2-5, with D possibly matching TRBD1 (5 bases). The CDR3 is 14 amino acids. Germline assignment: CDR1 SGDLS and CDR2 YYNGEE. V was clipped by 0 bases and J by 1 base, with 7 bases between them. The whole variable domain, filled in from reference TRBV9 and TRBJ2-5, reads DSGVTQTPKHLITATGQRVTLRCSPRSGDLSVYWYQQSLDQGLQFLIQYYNGEERAKGNILERFSAQQFPDLHSELNLSSLELGDSALYFCASSVGQGQETQYFGPGTRLLVL.

The chain recombines TRBV9 with TRBJ2-1, with TRBD1 as a possible D gene (6 bases). This CDR3 region has 16 residues. Germline V gene sequence: CDR1 SGDLS, CDR2 YYNGEE. The V end lost 4 bases, the J end lost 5 bases, and 19 bases lay between the germline ends. The chain's CDR3 is CASSTIRRGRNNEQFF. CDR3 DNA sequence: TGTGCCAGCAGCACCATCCGCAGGGGAAGAAACAATGAGCAGTTCTTC.

CDR3 loop: CASSSGLAEETQYF. The CDR3 DNA is TGCGCCAGCAGCTCCGGACTAGCGGAAGAGACCCAGTACTTC. The V gene is TRBV5-1, the J gene TRBJ2-5; 10 positions match TRBD2. Unmatched junction bases numbered 2, after V lost 3 bases and J lost 3 bases. The CDR3 totals 14 residues. The V gene's germline CDR1 is SGHRS and CDR2 YFSETQ.

The V gene is TRBV30, the J gene TRBJ1-4; no clear D gene. V was cut by 2 bases and J by 5 bases, with 15 bases left in between. CDR1 and CDR2 (germline): GTSNPN, SVGIG (reference sequence). The CDR3 sequence is 15 residues long. CDR3: CAWSSAAGWNEKLFF. DNA of the CDR3: TGTGCCTGGAGTAGTGCGGCCGGCTGGAATGAAAAACTGTTTTTT.

The chain carries TRBV7-9 and TRBJ2-5; D is uncertain. CDR3 length equals 15 residues. With 5 bases removed from V and 5 bases from J, the gap between germline ends came to 18 bases. Per germline, CDR1 SEHNR and CDR2 FQNEAQ (reference sequence). CDR3 coding DNA: TGTGCCAGCAGCCCTAAGAAGAGGTTGTCGGAGACCCAGTACTTC. Translated, it gives CASSPKKRLSETQYF.

The chain recombines TRBV19 with TRBJ1-2; TRBD1 might be the D (6 bases). The CDR3 has 13 residues. Germline V gives CDR1 LNHDA, CDR2 SQIVND (reference sequence). Trimming removed 4 bases from V and 3 bases from J, with 9 bases in between. This CDR3 is CASSNNRDYGYTF. The CDR3 DNA follows: TGTGCCAGTAGTAACAACAGGGACTATGGCTACACCTTC.

This chain links TRBV5-8 with TRBJ1-4; D ambiguous. The CDR3 is 15 amino acids. The germline gives CDR1 SGHTS, CDR2 YDEGEE. V was pared by 6 bases and J by 7 bases, with 19 bases between. CDR3 in DNA: TGTGCCAGCACCTGGCCCCACGAAAACCCTGAAAAACTGTTTTTT. Protein sequence: CASTWPHENPEKLFF.

CDR3 amino acids: CASNDFTGNTEAFF. The CDR3 DNA reads TGTGCCAGCAATGACTTTACAGGGAACACTGAAGCTTTCTTT. The chain combines TRBV14 with TRBJ1-1; D may be TRBD1 (5 bases). The CDR3 length is 14 residues. Germline CDR1 reads SGHDN; CDR2 reads FVKESK. V lost 7 bases, J lost 1 base, and 13 bases lay in between.

This rearrangement joins TRBV11-2 to TRBJ2-3, with TRBD1 matching over 7 bases. The CDR3 loop spans 13 amino acids. Per germline, CDR1 SGHAT and CDR2 FQNNGV. The trim removed 1 base at V and 5 bases at J, leaving 0 bases unmatched. This CDR3 reads CASSLGQGDTQYF. The CDR3 nucleotides read TGTGCCAGCAGCTTAGGACAGGGAGATACGCAGTATTTT.

This clone was found a few times. The chain uses TRBV18 and TRBJ2-7, with D hard to call. Trimming took 0 bases from V and 3 from J, leaving 6 bases between them. The V gene's germline CDR1 is KGHSH and CDR2 LQKENI. This CDR3 comprises 13 residues. The DNA for the CDR3 is TGTGCCAGCTCACCACCCCCGGGCTACGAGCAGTACTTC. It is translated as CASSPPPGYEQYF.

This chain uses TRBV4-1 with TRBJ2-3; TRBD2 aligns across 15 bases. This CDR3 region has 16 residues. Germline trimming cut 11 bases from V and 4 bases from J; bases unmatched to any gene: 10. The germline CDR1 and CDR2 sequences are MGHRA and YSYEKL. This CDR3 is CAFGLAGGPVSDTQYF. As DNA, the CDR3 is TGCGCCTTCGGACTAGCGGGAGGGCCTGTGTCAGATACGCAGTATTTT.

The chain links TRBV25-1 to TRBJ1-2; D may be TRBD1 (5 bases). The CDR3 loop spans 13 amino acids. Germline V gene sequence: CDR1 MGHDK, CDR2 SYGVNS. Trimming took off 3 bases at V and 3 bases at J, with 8 bases between the two ends. CDR3 protein: CASSEQGHYGYTF. In DNA, the CDR3 is TGTGCCAGCAGTGAGCAGGGCCACTATGGCTACACCTTC.

This chain joins TRBV18 and TRBJ1-1, with D perhaps TRBD1 (5 bases). The V and J ends lost 6 bases and 11 bases respectively, with 16 bases between them. This CDR3 is 12 amino acids long. Germline V CDR1 and CDR2: KGHSH, LQKENI. The CDR3 DNA reads as TGTGCCAGCTCCGAACGGGAGGGACGCGCTTTCTTT. It encodes CASSEREGRAFF.

This clone has just a few counts. The chain links TRBV19 to TRBJ1-5; 7 nucleotides agree with TRBD1. V lost 5 bases and J lost 3; bases outside the gene matches: 7. The CDR3 has 15 amino acids. The germline gives CDR1 LNHDA, CDR2 SQIVND (reference sequence). CDR3 in amino acids: CASSFRDRANQPQHF. CDR3 DNA sequence: TGTGCCAGTAGTTTCCGGGACAGAGCCAATCAGCCCCAGCATTTT.

V gene TRBV19 combines with J gene TRBJ2-3; perhaps TRBD2 as D (6 bases). V was shortened by 1 base and J by 7 bases, with 18 bases between the two germline ends. This CDR3 has 16 residues. The germline gives CDR1 LNHDA, CDR2 SQIVND (reference sequence). The DNA for the CDR3 is TGTGCCAGTAGTATAGTAGGAGGGCTCCAACTCTATACGCAGTATTTT. This gives the protein CASSIVGGLQLYTQYF.

The gene calls are TRBV19 and TRBJ1-6, with TRBD1 matching 10 bases. The CDR3 has 19 amino acids. Germline V CDR1 and CDR2: LNHDA, SQIVND (reference sequence). The V and J ends lost 0 bases and 9 bases, in that order; junction bases with no gene match: 14. The CDR3 DNA follows: TGTGCCAGTAGTATAGATCCCCCTTCCGGGACAGGGGAACGTTCACCCCTCCACTTT. Translating it yields CASSIDPPSGTGERSPLHF.

The chain uses TRBV3-1 (or the pseudogene TRBV3-2) and TRBJ1-3; D perhaps matches TRBD1 (5 bases). Trimming took off 3 bases at V and 3 bases at J, with 6 bases between the two ends. This CDR3 region has 13 residues. Germline V gene data show CDR1 as LGHDT and CDR2 as YNNKEL (reference sequence). The CDR3 protein is CASSQGGGNTIYF. In DNA, the CDR3 is TGTGCCAGCAGCCAGGGGGGTGGAAACACCATATATTTT.

The chain combines TRBV24-1 with TRBJ2-7; tentatively, D is TRBD2 (6 bases). V shed 2 bases and J shed 3 bases, with 19 bases lying between them. Germline V gene lookup returns CDR1 KGHDR and CDR2 SFDVKD. The CDR3 runs to 17 residues. The CDR3 spells CATSDYTQRRGDYEQYF. CDR3 DNA sequence: TGTGCCACCAGTGATTACACACAGAGGAGGGGCGACTACGAGCAGTACTTC.

The chain carries TRBV5-1 and TRBJ2-7; no definite D call. The CDR3 runs 15 residues. V lost 3 bases and J 4 bases, leaving 17 bases between the germline ends. The V gene's germline CDR1 is SGHRS and CDR2 YFSETQ. CDR3 in amino acids: CASSSLGLATYEQYF. The CDR3 region has the DNA TGCGCCAGCAGCTCCCTCGGGTTGGCTACGTACGAGCAGTACTTC.

This clone was picked up many times. In DNA, the CDR3 is TGCGCCAGCAGCTTGGGACAACCCAGCTCTGGGGCCAACGTCCTGACTTTC. Amino acids: CASSLGQPSSGANVLTF. The rearrangement joins TRBV5-1 to TRBJ2-6; D uncertain. CDR1 is SGHRS, CDR2 YFSETQ, per germline. The CDR3 length is 17 residues. The V gene lost 0 bases and the J gene lost 0 bases, with 10 bases spanning the gap. Variable domain in full (rest from reference TRBV5-1 and TRBJ2-6): KAGVTQTPRYLIKTRGQQVTLSCSPISGHRSVSWYQQTPGQGLQFLFEYFSETQRNKGNFPGRFSGRQFSNSRSEMNVSTLELGDSALYLCASSLGQPSSGANVLTFGAGSRLTVL.

The chain recombines TRBV12-5 with TRBJ2-7, with TRBD2 identical over 11 bases. The CDR3 contains 16 residues. Germline V gene data show CDR1 as LGHNT and CDR2 as FRNRAP. Trimming took 2 bases from V and 2 from J; bases not matched to a gene: 5. The CDR3 region has the DNA TGTGCTAGTGGTTTGTCGACTAGCGGGAAAACCTACGAGCAGTACTTC. Translation: CASGLSTSGKTYEQYF.